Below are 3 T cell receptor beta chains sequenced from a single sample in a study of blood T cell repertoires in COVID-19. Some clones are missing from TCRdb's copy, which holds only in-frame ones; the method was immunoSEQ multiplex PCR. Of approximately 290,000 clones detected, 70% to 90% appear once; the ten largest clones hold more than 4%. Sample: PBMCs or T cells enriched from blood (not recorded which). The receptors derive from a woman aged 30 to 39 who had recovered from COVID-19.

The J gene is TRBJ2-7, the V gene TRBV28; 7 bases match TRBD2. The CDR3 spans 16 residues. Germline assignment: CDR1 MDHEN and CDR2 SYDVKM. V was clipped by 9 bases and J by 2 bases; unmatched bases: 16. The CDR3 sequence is CARDRGGAPSPYEQYF. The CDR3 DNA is TGTGCCAGGGATAGGGGAGGGGCACCTTCGCCCTACGAGCAGTACTTC.

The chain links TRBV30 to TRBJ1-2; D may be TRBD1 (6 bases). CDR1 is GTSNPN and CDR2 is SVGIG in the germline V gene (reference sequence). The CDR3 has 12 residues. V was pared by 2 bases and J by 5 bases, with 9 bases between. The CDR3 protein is CAWSLGQYGYTF. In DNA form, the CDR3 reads TGTGCCTGGAGTCTCGGACAGTATGGCTACACCTTC.

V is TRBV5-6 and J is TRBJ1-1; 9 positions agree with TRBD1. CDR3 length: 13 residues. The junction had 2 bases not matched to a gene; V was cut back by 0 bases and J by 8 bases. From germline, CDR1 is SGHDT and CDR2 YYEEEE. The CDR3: CASSLGQGVEAFF. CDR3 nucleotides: TGTGCCAGCAGCTTGGGACAGGGGGTAGAAGCTTTCTTT.